This T cell receptor beta chain is from a study of shared clonotypes between healthy human individuals. This CDR3 has 14 amino acids. The germline V gene has CDR1 LGHNA and CDR2 YSLEER. V was shortened by 4 bases and J by 1 base, with 9 bases between the two germline ends. As defined, naive CD8 cells were CD45RO-negative and positively selected for CCR7, with terminally differentiated effector memory CD45RA+ cells excluded. Only in-frame clones appear in the TCRdb table, and some are missing; sequencing was by immunoSEQ multiplex PCR. The sample lists over 2,000,000 clones; just over 90% were seen once.

The V and J genes are TRBV4-3 and TRBJ2-3; maybe TRBD2 (5 bases). The sequence derives from a man aged 18-30 years in good health. Some clones in this sample may be carry-over from other donors' samples. Sequences were obtained from naive CD8+ T cells from PBMCs. CDR3 in amino acids: CASSRSGRTDTQYF. Written as DNA, the CDR3 is TGCGCCAGCAGCCGGAGCGGACGCACAGATACGCAGTATTTT.